This T cell receptor (beta chain) was retrieved from a study of CD8+ T cells in alopecia areata. Study observations and caveats: Scalp clonality decreased significantly with tofacitinib, and so did expanded CD8+ clones among the top 100.

After isolation, RNA underwent reverse transcription to generate cDNA as the sequencing template. TCRdb's copy holds only in-frame clones and misses some; the assay was immunoSEQ multiplex PCR. The sample lists 60,000 to 85,000 clones; around 29% were seen once. As to this clone: Its antigen is not known.

The V segment lost 10 bases and the J segment 0 bases; nucleotides outside the gene matches: 7. Germline-derived CDR1 and CDR2 are LNHDA and SQIVND (reference sequence). The CDR3 is 16 amino acids. Documented treatment: oral pan-JAK inhibitor, 5-10 mg twice daily. The chain is built from TRBV19 and TRBJ2-6, with 9 bases that match TRBD1. This sequence originates from a human donor with alopecia areata. The starting material was CD8+ T cells sorted from blood, obtained at week 4, from a patient treated with tofacitinib. CDR3 nucleotides: TGTGCCACCGAGACAGGGGGACCCTCTGGGGCCAACGTCCTGACTTTC. The encoded protein is CATETGGPSGANVLTF.